This T cell receptor (beta chain) was identified in a study of T cells in Graves' hyperthyroidism and ophthalmopathy. V was pared by 3 bases and J by 4 bases, with 12 bases between. Germline lookup yields CDR1 SGHTA and CDR2 FQGTGA. The CDR3 loop spans 14 amino acids. Study-level points and caveats: Stable hyperthyroidism was told apart from ophthalmopathy by a model built on 13 V-J features. The model forecast ophthalmopathy, anticipating it by a median around 6.5 months before onset.

Patients affected by ophthalmopathy presented a Clinical Activity Score of at least 3, a NOSPECS grade of at least 4, and disease duration below 3 months. Amplification of TCR beta CDR3 regions was performed using RNA transcripts as template. Using the HTBI primer set, a first-round RT-PCR was run on the TCR CDR3. MiXCR, applied by TCRdb to the multiplex PCR reads, yields one record per CDR3 protein. The data show over 400,000 distinct CDR3 sequences, about 20% seen once. This clonotype showed up just a few times. Antigen: not known. The sequenced sample consisted of blood. This chain uses TRBV7-3 with TRBJ1-2; D ambiguous. This TCR was recovered from a woman in her 70s with Graves' ophthalmopathy. The CDR3 DNA reads as TGTGCCAGCAGCTTCGGGAGCGGAGGCTATGGCTACACCTTC. This translates into CASSFGSGGYGYTF.